This T cell receptor beta chain was recovered during a study of T cell repertoires in cytomegalovirus infection. Overall study results and limits: Frequencies of public TCR beta families were cumulated, and this identified carriers of CMV plus the relevant HLA.

TCRdb fed the reads into MiXCR, producing one record per CDR3 protein. The sample consists of 350,000 to 450,000 distinct CDR3 sequences, roughly 20% of them appearing once. The sample holds many counts of this clonotype. Its target is not known. The CDR3 is 15 residues long. Germline V gene data show CDR1 as SGHVS and CDR2 as FQNEAQ. V dropped 2 bases and J dropped 3; count of bases not matched to a gene: 3. The sample consisted of PBMCs. The clonotype was recovered from a human donor in good health (CMV status not recorded). Some clones in this sample may be carry-over from other donors' samples. J is TRBJ2-2 and V is TRBV7-8; 7 nucleotides line up with TRBD2. CDR3 nucleotides: TGTGCCAGCAGCTTATGGGCGGGGGACACCGGGGAGCTGTTTTTT. This gives the protein CASSLWAGDTGELFF.